The T cell receptor (beta chain) under discussion was sequenced for a study of vaccination and CD4 T cells after COVID-19. Sequenced with the Oncomine TCR Beta short-read assay was DNA taken from cultured CD4+ T cells. The genomic DNA was obtained from cultured CD4+ T cells by extraction with the QIAamp micro DNA kit. TCRdb processed the PCR reads anew with MiXCR; each CDR3 protein has one entry. The table shows over 15,000 distinct CDR3 sequences, with approximately 50% occurring only once. About this clonotype: Its antigen is currently unknown.

Germline CDR1 MNHEY, CDR2 SMNVEV (reference sequence). Trimming removed 1 base at V and 5 bases at J, with 12 bases between. The CDR3 contains 14 residues. Described treatment: roughly 11-day PBMC culture with coronavirus spike peptide pools or control peptides (ViraFEST assay). Culture proceeded for approximately nine days, and CD4+ T cells were then isolated by negative selection. The sequence derives from a human donor who had recovered from COVID-19. V gene TRBV27 combines with J gene TRBJ2-7, with D perhaps TRBD1 (5 bases). Sequenced: CD4+ T cells from blood, cultured in vitro. The CDR3 loop reads CASSLLSGSDEQYF. As DNA, the CDR3 is TGTGCCAGCAGTTTATTATCAGGGTCGGACGAGCAGTACTTC.